The entry below describes one TCR beta chain. Its antigen is unknown. The repertoire was sequenced with immunoSEQ multiplex PCR; TCRdb's copy has only in-frame clones and lacks some. Of about 150,000 clones listed, around 89% are singletons. The data were taken from a study of cytomegalovirus exposure and HLA in healthy donors. Study context: The roughly 130 validation repertoires used the same platform as the 650 to 850 first-cohort repertoires (as reported by a later analysis).

Looked up from germline, CDR1 is MNHEY and CDR2 is SMNVEV (reference sequence). The CDR3 sequence is 15 residues long. V lost 0 bases and J lost 0, with 9 bases in between. Overall study findings and caveats: It was reportedly the case that the classifier diagnosed cytomegalovirus status with high specificity and sensitivity. The authors confirmed in vitro that three CMV-associated chains were specific for CMV antigens. Some public TCRs appeared in many individuals, while most sequences were rare.

Sequenced: PBMCs. The source of this sequence is a woman aged 25-40 years in good health and CMV-seropositive. V and J are TRBV27 and TRBJ2-7, with D maybe TRBD1 (5 bases). The CDR3: CASSLSAGPSYEQYF. The CDR3 DNA follows: TGTGCCAGCAGTTTATCGGCAGGGCCCTCCTACGAGCAGTACTTC.